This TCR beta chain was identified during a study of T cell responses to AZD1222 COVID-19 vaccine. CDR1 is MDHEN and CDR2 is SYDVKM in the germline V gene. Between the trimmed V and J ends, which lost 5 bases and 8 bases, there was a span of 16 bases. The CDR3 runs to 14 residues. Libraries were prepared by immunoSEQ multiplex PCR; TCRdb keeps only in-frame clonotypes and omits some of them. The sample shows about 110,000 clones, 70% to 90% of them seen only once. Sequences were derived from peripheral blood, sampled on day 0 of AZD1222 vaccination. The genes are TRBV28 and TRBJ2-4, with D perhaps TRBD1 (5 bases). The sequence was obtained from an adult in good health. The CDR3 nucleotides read TGTGCCAGCAGTATAAGGGGCGGCTATGACATTCAGTACTTC. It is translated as CASSIRGGYDIQYF.